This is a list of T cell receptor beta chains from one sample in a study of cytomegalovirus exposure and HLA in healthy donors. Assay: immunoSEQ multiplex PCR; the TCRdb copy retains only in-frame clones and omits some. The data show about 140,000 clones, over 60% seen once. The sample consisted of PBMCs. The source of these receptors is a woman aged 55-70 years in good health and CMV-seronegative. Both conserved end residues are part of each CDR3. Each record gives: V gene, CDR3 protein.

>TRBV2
CASSEYLGNTEAFF
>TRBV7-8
CASSLWDRGRSWGANQPQHF
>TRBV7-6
CASSLGAGVGTGELFF
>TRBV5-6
CASSRIATGTSSYEQYF
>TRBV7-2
CASSSSGAPLGEQYF
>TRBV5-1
CASSLVGDTRNTIYF
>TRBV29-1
CSVYSGKNTGELFF
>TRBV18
CASSPLGLKINYGYTF
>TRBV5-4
CASSLAGTGELFF
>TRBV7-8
CASSRRGSGNTIYF
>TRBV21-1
CASSKKLLSGQPVHEQYF
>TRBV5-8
CASSLDSLASYEQYF
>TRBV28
CASSGLSPTWQFF
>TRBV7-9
CASSLAAGVSSYNEQFF
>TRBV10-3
CAISESDRTNTGELFF
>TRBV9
CASSAFSSGGNTGELFF
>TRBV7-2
CASRKLVGGANVLTF
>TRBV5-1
CASSSVGGPDTQYF
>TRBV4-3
CASSQDVAGTYNEQFF
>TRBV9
CASSPSDWSYNEQFF
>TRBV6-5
CASRTGTGGNGELFF
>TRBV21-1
CASSKDPPGLAVPDTQYF
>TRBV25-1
CASSPTGGWGETQYF
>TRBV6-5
CASRNLQGANTEAFF
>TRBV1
CTSSQVFRGIPGRANVLTF
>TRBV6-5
CASSYLAGGSYEQYF
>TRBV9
CASSLRGLRNNEQFF
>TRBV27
CASSSGQGRSYEQYF
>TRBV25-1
CASTRIGNYNEQFF
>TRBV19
CASSIKKNTEAFF
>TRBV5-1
CASSSDRGHGYTF
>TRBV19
CASRQGGNYGYTF
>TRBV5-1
CASSSGLAVTDTQYF
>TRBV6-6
CASSYSSRSNEQFF
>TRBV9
CASSGTFYGYTF
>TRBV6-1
CASLPETRLYEQYF
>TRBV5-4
CASSHRGTSSYEQYF
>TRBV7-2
CASSLAVPGSKSPLHF
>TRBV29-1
CSVDLQGRGYGYTF
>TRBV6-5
CASSYTFEDYGYTF
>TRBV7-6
CASSLLAGTYNEQFF
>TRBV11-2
CASSRLAGGGGELFF
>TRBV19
CASSISGTQYF
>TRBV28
CASSYLQGQDTEAFF
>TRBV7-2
CASSPATEAFF
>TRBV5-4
CASSPTDRDEQYF
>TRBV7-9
CASSLGLLAGETQYF
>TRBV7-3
CASTIAGNYNEQFF
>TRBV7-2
CASSQTGGYGYTF
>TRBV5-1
CASSLTGGAYEQYF
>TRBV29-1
CSVAGYQETQYF
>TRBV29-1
CSVRTSGSVDTQYF
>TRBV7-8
CASSPSDGSGAAFF